These 26 T cell receptor beta chains were all obtained from the same sample, sequenced in a study of T-cell reconstitution after alpha-beta-depleted transplantation in children listed by TCRdb under 2016. Read against the paper, the sample's treatment or condition label means: allogeneic hematopoietic cell transplantation with graft depleted of TCRalphabeta T cells and CD19 B cells. Library construction relied on PCR. The instrument was an Illumina HiSeq 2500. TCR library preparation used molecular barcoding, with unique molecular identifiers applied to normalize quantification of the TCRbeta repertoire. TCRdb reprocessing: public reads trimmed at Q25 with fastp, clones called with MiXCR, in-frame beta chains kept. Rows are unified per CDR3 protein, each entry keeping the most common DNA and genes. For this sample the table gives around 200,000 distinct CDR3 sequences, of which around 8.4% were detected only once. Of the sample, roughly 36% falls within the top ten clones.

The sequenced sample was PBMCs, mostly from graft donor cells, obtained 360 days after TCRalphabeta/CD19-depleted stem cell transplant. These receptors all stem from a male patient aged 2-15 years who had a stem cell transplant for acute myeloid leukemia, so the T cells may come from the graft donor.

This clonotype was counted a few times. The chain recombines TRBV20-1 with TRBJ2-7, with a tentative D call TRBD1 (6 bases). V was shortened by 5 bases and J by 0 bases, with 11 bases between the two germline ends. Germline loops: CDR1 DFQATT, CDR2 SNEGSKA (reference sequence). CDR3 length equals 13 residues. The CDR3 loop is CSAAGASSYEQYV. The CDR3 bases are TGCAGTGCTGCAGGGGCCTCCTCCTACGAGCAGTACGTC.

This clonotype appeared a few times. This chain connects TRBV7-9 to TRBJ2-7; D gene unclear. Between the trimmed V and J ends, which lost 4 bases and 4 bases, there was a span of 5 bases. Germline V lookup: CDR1 SEHNR, CDR2 FQNEAQ (reference sequence). The CDR3 covers 11 residues. Written as DNA, the CDR3 is TGTGCCAGCAGCTCTAAATACGAGCAGTACTTC. It specifies CASSSKYEQYF.

As for this clonotype: One end of the junction is discordant with germline, which a read error may explain. The rearrangement links TRBV20-1 to TRBJ2-3; 8 nucleotides align to TRBD2. The CDR3 sequence is 16 residues long. From germline, CDR1 is DFQATT and CDR2 SNEGSKA (reference sequence). CDR3 protein: CSASIRGGPSTDAQYF. In DNA, the CDR3 is TGCAGTGCTAGTATCCGGGGGGGCCCAAGCACAGATGCGCAGTATTTT.

Here the CDR3 DNA reads TGTGCCAGCAGTCCCCCACCGGGACAGGGCTACATTCAGTACTTC. It codes for CASSPPPGQGYIQYF. This chain connects TRBV6-2 or TRBV6-3 to TRBJ2-4, with 9 bases that match TRBD1. CDR1 and CDR2 from the germline V gene are MNHEY and SVGEGT. The junction had 10 bases not matched to a gene; V was cut back by 5 bases and J by 8 bases. The CDR3 runs to 15 residues.

The V and J genes are TRBV29-1 and TRBJ2-1; D is ambiguous. Germline V lookup: CDR1 SQVTM, CDR2 ANQGSEA. Trimming took off 4 bases at V and 4 bases at J, with 14 bases between the two ends. CDR3 length: 14 residues. The CDR3 region is CSVGSRAPYNEQFF. The CDR3 coding sequence is TGCAGCGTTGGTAGTAGGGCCCCTTACAATGAGCAGTTCTTC.

The gene calls are TRBV10-3 and TRBJ2-3; no clear D gene. V dropped 2 bases and J dropped 8 bases, with 8 bases sitting between them. This CDR3 has 12 residues. Per germline, CDR1 ENHRY and CDR2 SYGVKD. CDR3: CAISEGPGTQYF. The CDR3 nucleotides read TGTGCCATCAGTGAGGGTCCGGGTACGCAGTATTTT.

The genes are TRBV5-1 and TRBJ2-1; 10 bases are a match to TRBD2. Germline values: CDR1 SGHRS, CDR2 YFSETQ. J lost 4 bases, V lost 0 bases, and 4 bases had no gene match. The CDR3 spans 16 residues. CDR3: CASSLGLAGLYNEQFF. In DNA, the CDR3 is TGCGCCAGCAGCTTGGGACTAGCGGGTCTATACAATGAGCAGTTCTTC.

This clonotype has only a few counts. The chain employs TRBV6-5 and TRBJ2-7; TRBD1 agrees at 7 bases. The CDR3 loop spans 13 amino acids. The germline V gene has CDR1 MNHEY and CDR2 SVGAGI. V lost 6 bases and J lost 3; bases outside the gene matches: 5. The CDR3 region is CASSHYRGYEQYF. In DNA, the CDR3 is TGTGCCAGCAGCCACTACAGGGGCTACGAGCAGTACTTC.

This clonotype was seen at least ten times. The CDR3 protein is CASRNSLAKNIQYF. The CDR3 DNA is TGTGCCAGCAGGAACAGTTTAGCCAAAAACATTCAGTACTTC. The chain recombines TRBV2 with TRBJ2-4; no clear D. The germline V and J ends were trimmed by 6 bases and 0 bases, with 9 bases remaining between them. Looked up from germline, CDR1 is SNHLY and CDR2 is FYNNEI. The CDR3 length is 14 residues.

This clonotype was counted many times. CDR3 protein: CASSIAPGLTTDTQYF. The CDR3 coding sequence is TGCGCCAGCAGCATCGCTCCGGGACTGACAACAGATACGCAGTATTTT. This chain joins TRBV5-1 and TRBJ2-3; a possible D gene is TRBD2 (6 bases). The CDR3 is 16 amino acids. V shed 4 bases and J shed 3 bases, with 18 bases lying between them. CDR1 is SGHRS, CDR2 YFSETQ, per germline. Together with reference TRBV5-1 and TRBJ2-3, the CDR3 gives the full variable domain: KAGVTQTPRYLIKTRGQQVTLSCSPISGHRSVSWYQQTPGQGLQFLFEYFSETQRNKGNFPGRFSGRQFSNSRSEMNVSTLELGDSALYLCASSIAPGLTTDTQYFGPGTRLTVL.

This chain joins TRBV29-1 and TRBJ1-1; 8 bases fit TRBD1. Germline V gene sequence: CDR1 SQVTM, CDR2 ANQGSEA. V trimming: 6 bases; J trimming: 1 base; junction bases outside the gene matches: 1. This CDR3 is 12 amino acids long. CDR3 region: CSVGQENTEAFF. CDR3 DNA sequence: TGCAGCGTGGGACAGGAGAACACTGAAGCTTTCTTT.

At least ten counts were recorded for this clonotype. The chain has TRBV5-1 and TRBJ2-7, with D possibly TRBD1 on 6 matching bases. CDR3 size: 14 residues. With 0 bases removed from V and 2 bases from J, the gap between germline ends came to 9 bases. CDR1 SGHRS and CDR2 YFSETQ come from the germline V gene. The CDR3 protein is CASSLETGAYEQYV. The CDR3 nucleotides are TGCGCCAGCAGCTTGGAGACAGGAGCCTACGAGCAGTACGTC.

This clonotype was counted between two and nine times. This chain joins TRBV5-1 and TRBJ1-1; 8 bases are shared with TRBD1. V trimming: 4 bases; J trimming: 4 bases; junction bases outside the gene matches: 12. This CDR3 contains 16 residues. Germline CDR1 SGHRS, CDR2 YFSETQ. CDR3 sequence: CASSGAAGGGGTEAFF. The CDR3 DNA reads TGCGCCAGCAGCGGGGCTGCAGGGGGCGGTGGCACTGAAGCTTTCTTT.

This clonotype has ten or more counts. The V gene is TRBV2, the J gene TRBJ2-2; 7 bases line up with TRBD1. The CDR3 covers 12 residues. Unmatched junction bases numbered 4, after V lost 8 bases and J lost 7 bases. CDR1 and CDR2 from the germline V gene are SNHLY and FYNNEI. CDR3: CASGRTGGELFF. CDR3 sequence (DNA): TGTGCCAGCGGTAGGACAGGCGGGGAGCTGTTTTTT.

This rearrangement joins TRBV5-4 to TRBJ1-4; possible D gene TRBD1, 6 bases. CDR1 SGHNT and CDR2 YYREEE come from the germline V gene (reference sequence). CDR3 length: 16 amino acids. Trimming shortened V by 4 bases and J by 0 bases, and 13 bases separated the two germline ends. The CDR3 DNA reads TGTGCCAGCAGCCCGGACAGATATGCAACTAATGAAAAACTGTTTTTT. It is translated as CASSPDRYATNEKLFF.

This clonotype came up many times. The chain recombines TRBV10-3 with TRBJ2-1; 11 bases match TRBD2. Germline CDR1 and CDR2: ENHRY and SYGVKD. V gave up 4 bases and J gave up 4 bases; unmatched junction bases: 3. CDR3 length: 15 residues. The CDR3 sequence is CAISAGTSGYNEQFF. For the CDR3, the DNA is TGTGCCATCAGTGCCGGGACTAGCGGTTACAATGAGCAGTTCTTC.

For the CDR3, the DNA is TGTGCCAGCAGCACAGGTCCGGTGGGCAATAATTCACCCCTCCACTTT. As protein: CASSTGPVGNNSPLHF. J is TRBJ1-6 and V is TRBV7-2; TRBD1 might be the D (5 bases). Per the germline V gene, CDR1 is SGHTA and CDR2 is FQGNSA. V lost 5 bases and J lost 5, with 16 bases in between. There are 16 residues in the CDR3.

This clonotype has more than one count but fewer than ten. The chain combines TRBV29-1 with TRBJ2-2; D may correspond to TRBD1 or TRBD2 (5 bases each). The CDR3 has 11 amino acids. Germline CDR1 is SQVTM and CDR2 is ANQGSEA. The V and J ends lost 6 bases and 3 bases respectively, with 5 bases between them. The CDR3 sequence is CSVGDTGELFF. CDR3 bases: TGCAGCGTGGGGGACACCGGGGAGCTGTTTTTT.

This clonotype has ten or more counts. The chain links TRBV18 to TRBJ1-4, with D unclear. CDR3 length: 12 residues. Trimming pared 2 bases from V and 8 bases from J, leaving 6 bases between. In germline, CDR1 is KGHSH, CDR2 LQKENI. CDR3 protein: CASSPSLEKLFF. The CDR3 DNA reads as TGTGCCAGCTCACCAAGTTTAGAAAAACTGTTTTTT.

This clonotype was recorded at least ten times. The V gene is TRBV5-1, the J gene TRBJ2-3; 8 nucleotides line up with TRBD2. The J segment lost 0 bases and the V segment lost 4 bases, leaving 4 bases of the junction unmatched. There are 15 residues in the CDR3. CDR1 is SGHRS, CDR2 YFSETQ, per germline. The CDR3 coding sequence is TGCGCCAGCAGCAGACTAGCGACTAGCACAGATACGCAGTATTTT. It translates to CASSRLATSTDTQYF.

The chain is built from TRBV4-1 and TRBJ2-1; a possible D gene is TRBD2 (5 bases). The CDR3 totals 17 residues. Germline V gives CDR1 MGHRA, CDR2 YSYEKL. Trimming shortened V by 3 bases and J by 4 bases, and 19 bases separated the two germline ends. In DNA, the CDR3 is TGCGCCAGCAGCCACTCAACCACTAGTGACTATTACAATGAGCAGTTCTTC. As protein: CASSHSTTSDYYNEQFF.

The CDR3 DNA sequence: TGCAGCGTCAACTCTCGGACTAGCGGGCTGAACGAGCAGTACTTC. It codes for CSVNSRTSGLNEQYF. The chain links TRBV29-1 to TRBJ2-7, with TRBD2 identical over 11 bases. This CDR3 is built from 15 residues. With 6 bases clipped from V and 5 bases from J, the junction kept 12 bases outside the gene matches. The germline CDR1 and CDR2 sequences are SQVTM and ANQGSEA.

This clonotype was counted a few times. V and J are TRBV11-2 and TRBJ2-7, with D hard to call. CDR3 length equals 15 residues. Trimming pared 1 base from V and 2 bases from J, leaving 12 bases between. Germline loops: CDR1 SGHAT, CDR2 FQNNGV. CDR3 amino acids: CASSLVDAATYEQYF. The CDR3 coding sequence is TGTGCCAGCAGCTTAGTGGATGCAGCGACCTACGAGCAGTACTTC. The variable domain in full, with the rest retrieved from reference TRBV11-2 and TRBJ2-7, is EAGVAQSPRYKIIEKRQSVAFWCNPISGHATLYWYQQILGQGPKLLIQFQNNGVVDDSQLPKDRFSAERLKGVDSTLKIQPAKLEDSAVYLCASSLVDAATYEQYFGPGTRLTVT.

This clonotype has ten or more counts. The J gene is TRBJ2-1, the V gene TRBV29-1; 9 nucleotides line up with TRBD2. J gave up 4 bases and V 1 base, and 2 bases lay outside the gene matches. This CDR3 region has 14 residues. The V gene's germline CDR1 is SQVTM and CDR2 ANQGSEA. Written as DNA, the CDR3 is TGCAGCGTTGAAGGGCTAGCGGGATACAATGAGCAGTTCTTC. The encoded protein is CSVEGLAGYNEQFF.

This clonotype occurred a few times. V is TRBV25-1 and J is TRBJ2-3; D gene ambiguous. Germline V gives CDR1 MGHDK, CDR2 SYGVNS. The CDR3 length is 14 residues. V was shortened by 3 bases and J by 6 bases, with 13 bases between the two germline ends. The CDR3 coding sequence is TGTGCCAGCAGTGAGAGGCGGAACGCGGATACGCAGTATTTT. Translation gives CASSERRNADTQYF.

There are many counts of this clonotype. The chain is built from TRBV7-6 and TRBJ2-1; possibly TRBD2 for D (6 bases). Germline CDR1 and CDR2: SGHVS and FNYEAQ. V lost 10 bases to trimming and J lost 3 bases, with 16 bases between them. The CDR3 has 14 amino acids. The CDR3 loop reads CAIIRDLYYNEQFF. CDR3 DNA: TGTGCCATCATCCGGGACTTATACTACAATGAGCAGTTCTTC.